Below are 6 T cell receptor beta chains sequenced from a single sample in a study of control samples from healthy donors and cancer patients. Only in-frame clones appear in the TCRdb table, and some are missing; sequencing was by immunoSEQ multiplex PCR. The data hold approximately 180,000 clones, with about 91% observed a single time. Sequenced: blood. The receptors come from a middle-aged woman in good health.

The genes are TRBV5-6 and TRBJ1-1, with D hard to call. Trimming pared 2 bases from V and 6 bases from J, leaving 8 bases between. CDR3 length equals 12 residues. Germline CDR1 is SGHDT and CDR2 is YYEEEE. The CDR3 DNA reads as TGTGCCAGCAGCTTTGGGATAGCTGAAGCTTTCTTT. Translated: CASSFGIAEAFF.

In nucleotides, the CDR3 is TGTGCCACCAGCAGAGATCGTGGGGTTTACAATGAGCAGTTCTTC. Its protein product is CATSRDRGVYNEQFF. The chain has TRBV15 and TRBJ2-1; D unclear. CDR3 length: 15 residues. V lost 0 bases and J 4 bases, leaving 10 bases between the germline ends. CDR1 and CDR2 from the germline V gene are LNHNV and YYDKDF (reference sequence).

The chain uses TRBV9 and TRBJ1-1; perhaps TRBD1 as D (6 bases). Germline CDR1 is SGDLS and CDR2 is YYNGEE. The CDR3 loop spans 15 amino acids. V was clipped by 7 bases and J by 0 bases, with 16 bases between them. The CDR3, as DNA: TGTGCCAGCTCCCGCTTACAGGGTGTGAACACTGAAGCTTTCTTT. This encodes CASSRLQGVNTEAFF.

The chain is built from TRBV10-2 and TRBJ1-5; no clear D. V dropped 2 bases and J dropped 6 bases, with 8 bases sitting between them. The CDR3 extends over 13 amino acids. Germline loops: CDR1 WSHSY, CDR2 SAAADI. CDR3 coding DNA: TGCGCCAGCAGTGAGGGTTTGGGTCAGCCCCAGCATTTT. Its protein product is CASSEGLGQPQHF.

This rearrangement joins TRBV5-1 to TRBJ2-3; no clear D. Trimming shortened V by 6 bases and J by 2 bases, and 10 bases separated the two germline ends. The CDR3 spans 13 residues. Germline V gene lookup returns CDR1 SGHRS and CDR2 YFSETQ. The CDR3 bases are TGCGCCAGCACCTTCTCACTCACAGATACGCAGTATTTT. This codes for CASTFSLTDTQYF.

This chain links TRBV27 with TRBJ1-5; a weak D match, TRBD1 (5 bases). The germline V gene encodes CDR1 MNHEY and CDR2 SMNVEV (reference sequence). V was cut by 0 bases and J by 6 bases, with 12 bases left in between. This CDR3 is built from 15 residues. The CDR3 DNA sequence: TGTGCCAGCAGTTTATCAGTTGCCGGGGGTCAGCCCCAGCATTTT. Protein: CASSLSVAGGQPQHF.